These T cell receptor beta chains were read from a single sample in a study of T-cell reconstitution after alpha-beta-depleted transplantation in children. TCRdb passed the PCR reads through MiXCR, listing each CDR3 protein once. The sample consists of 360,000 or so distinct CDR3 sequences, roughly 21% of them appearing once. The sample in question was PBMCs from the stem cell graft donor, obtained from the stem cell graft. The receptors originated from a human donor who donated a stem cell graft to a child with acute myeloid leukemia. The conserved cysteine and the conserved F or W are not part of the CDR3 here. Fields, in order: J gene, V gene, CDR3 protein.

>TRBJ1-5|TRBV12-3/TRBV12-4
ASSLSDQPQH
>TRBJ2-7|TRBV7-2
ASSSTSGRVDEQY
>TRBJ2-2|TRBV5-5
ASSLFPGTGELF
>TRBJ2-4|TRBV28
ASRPAAGNAIAKNIQY
>TRBJ2-6|TRBV19
ASSIGSGANVLT
>TRBJ2-3|TRBV29-1
SVVQADTQY
>TRBJ2-1|TRBV6-1
ASGRESSYNEQF
>TRBJ2-7|TRBV20-1
SARERSRGAKSYEQY
>TRBJ2-1|TRBV5-1
ASSLLSSGINEQF
>TRBJ2-3|TRBV12-3/TRBV12-4
ASSPGLVLTDTQY
>TRBJ2-3|TRBV7-3
ASQQLAGAGDTQY
>TRBJ2-7|TRBV20-1
SALGGNEQY
>TRBJ1-1|TRBV6-1
ASSDVGEAF
>TRBJ2-1|TRBV24-1
ATTKGDEQF